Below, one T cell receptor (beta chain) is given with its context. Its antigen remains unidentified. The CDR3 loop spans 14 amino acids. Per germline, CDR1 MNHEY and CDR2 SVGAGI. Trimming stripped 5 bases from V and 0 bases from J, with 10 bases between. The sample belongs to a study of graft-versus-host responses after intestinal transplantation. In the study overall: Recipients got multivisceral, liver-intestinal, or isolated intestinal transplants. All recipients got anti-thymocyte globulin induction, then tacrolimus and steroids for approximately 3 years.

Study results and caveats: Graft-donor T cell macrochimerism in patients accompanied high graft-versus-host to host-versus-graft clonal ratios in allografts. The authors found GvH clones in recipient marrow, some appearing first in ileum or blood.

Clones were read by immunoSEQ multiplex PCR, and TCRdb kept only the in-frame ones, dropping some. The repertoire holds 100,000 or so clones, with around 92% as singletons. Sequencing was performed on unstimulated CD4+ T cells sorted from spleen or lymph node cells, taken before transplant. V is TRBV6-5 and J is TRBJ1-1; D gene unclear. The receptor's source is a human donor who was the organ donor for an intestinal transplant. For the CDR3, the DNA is TGTGCCAGCAGTGACCAGGTCATGAACACTGAAGCTTTCTTT. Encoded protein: CASSDQVMNTEAFF.